This T cell receptor beta chain was observed in a study of Ad26.COV2.S vaccination and SARS-CoV-2 variants. The method was immunoSEQ multiplex PCR; TCRdb's version includes in-frame clones alone and lacks a portion of them. The sample has over 450,000 clones, about nine tenths seen once. Comment on this clone: No antigen is known for it.

Regarding the study as a whole: Vaccine recipients and placebo recipients showed similar non-spike TCR breadth.

Treatment denoted: some 19 received Ad26.COV2.S at low or high dose, single or two shots; several received placebo; per-sample allocation not given. Following the first vaccine or placebo injection, samples were taken on day 63. V dropped 0 bases and J dropped 3; count of bases not matched to a gene: 5. The germline gives CDR1 MNHEY, CDR2 SVGAGI. This CDR3 region has 16 residues. The genes are TRBV6-5 and TRBJ1-3; 7 bases are a match to TRBD1. This clonotype originated in a person aged 18-60 years who received the Ad26.COV2.S COVID-19 vaccine or a placebo. The sequencing used peripheral blood, collected in a trial of Ad26.COV2.S vaccine versus placebo. CDR3 bases: TGTGCCAGCAGTTACTCTGTGACAGGGATTGGAAACACCATATATTTT. It yields the protein CASSYSVTGIGNTIYF.